This T cell receptor (beta chain) comes out of a study of blood T cell repertoires in COVID-19. Clones were read by immunoSEQ multiplex PCR, and TCRdb kept only the in-frame ones, dropping some. The data contain a few hundred thousand clones, approximately 90% of them seen just once; the ten biggest clones take up about 0.9%. V lost 5 bases, J lost 0 bases, and 13 bases lay in between. The CDR3 is 16 residues long. The germline CDR1 and CDR2 sequences are KGHSH and LQKENI. Each participant's cohort was designated according to participant-reported clinical history. The sequenced material came from PBMCs or T cells enriched from blood (not recorded which). The chain links TRBV18 to TRBJ1-4; a possible D gene is TRBD1 (6 bases). The receptor was derived from a woman aged 40 to 50 who had been exposed to COVID-19. Written as DNA, the CDR3 is TGTGCCAGCTCAGATCTTTCAGGGGCAACTAATGAAAAACTGTTTTTT. It specifies CASSDLSGATNEKLFF.